A selection of T cell receptor beta chains follows, all from one sample in a study of blood T cell repertoires in COVID-19. Measured with immunoSEQ multiplex PCR; TCRdb has only the in-frame clones, and not every one. Here the sample spans 230,000 or so clones, 84% being singletons. Sequenced sample: peripheral blood. Every receptor here comes from a woman in her thirties or forties who had recovered from COVID-19. CDR3s include the opening cysteine and the closing phenylalanine or tryptophan. The D gene is left open where the match is weak. Clone size is stated in some rows and not others, as once, few, many or a class when expanded.

d_gene: TRBD1; j_gene: TRBJ2-7; v_gene: TRBV3-1/TRBV3-2; abundance: many; CDR3nt: TGTGCCAGCAGCCAAGACCATCCGGGACAGTCAGCCTACGAGCAGTACTTC; CDR3aa: CASSQDHPGQSAYEQYF
d_gene: TRBD2; j_gene: TRBJ2-5; v_gene: TRBV6-2/TRBV6-3; abundance: -; CDR3nt: TGTGCCAGCAGTCTTCGGACTAGCGGCCTACAAGAGACCCAGTACTTC; CDR3aa: CASSLRTSGLQETQYF
d_gene: -; j_gene: TRBJ1-1; v_gene: TRBV7-2; abundance: few; CDR3nt: TGTGCCAGCAGCTTCAGCGGGTTGAACACTGAAGCTTTCTTT; CDR3aa: CASSFSGLNTEAFF
d_gene: -; j_gene: TRBJ1-2; v_gene: TRBV21-1; abundance: -; CDR3nt: TGTGCCAGCAGCAAAGTAGTTGTGGCTAACTATGGCTACACCTTC; CDR3aa: CASSKVVVANYGYTF
d_gene: TRBD1; j_gene: TRBJ1-6; v_gene: TRBV11-2; abundance: -; CDR3nt: TGTGCCAGCAGGCCTTGGGGACAGGGGGCGGAATCACCCCTCCACTTT; CDR3aa: CASRPWGQGAESPLHF
d_gene: -; j_gene: TRBJ2-1; v_gene: TRBV6-2/TRBV6-3; abundance: -; CDR3nt: TGTGCCAGCAGTTACCAACCGGGTCGGAGCTCCTACAATGAGCAGTTCTTC; CDR3aa: CASSYQPGRSSYNEQFF
d_gene: TRBD1; j_gene: TRBJ1-1; v_gene: TRBV30; abundance: -; CDR3nt: TGTGCCCTCGAAAAGGGGGCGAACACTGAAGCTTTCTTT; CDR3aa: CALEKGANTEAFF
d_gene: -; j_gene: TRBJ1-1; v_gene: TRBV10-3; abundance: -; CDR3nt: TGTGCCACCTCACCACAGGGACAGAACACTGAAGCTTTCTTT; CDR3aa: CATSPQGQNTEAFF
d_gene: -; j_gene: TRBJ2-1; v_gene: TRBV19; abundance: -; CDR3nt: TGTGCCAGTAGTATTTTGGCTAGCGTTGCTGAGCAGTTCTTC; CDR3aa: CASSILASVAEQFF
d_gene: TRBD1; j_gene: TRBJ1-4; v_gene: TRBV7-9; abundance: few; CDR3nt: TGTGCCAGCAGCTTATCCCTCGGGACAGTGGCGAGGATTAATGAAAAACTGTTTTTT; CDR3aa: CASSLSLGTVARINEKLFF
d_gene: TRBD1; j_gene: TRBJ2-7; v_gene: TRBV28; abundance: -; CDR3nt: TGTGCCAGCAGTTTACTTACCGGGACAGGGGGCTACGAGCAGTACTTC; CDR3aa: CASSLLTGTGGYEQYF
d_gene: -; j_gene: TRBJ2-5; v_gene: TRBV6-2/TRBV6-3; abundance: -; CDR3nt: TGTGCCAGCAGTTACCTGGGACACCAGTACTTC; CDR3aa: CASSYLGHQYF
d_gene: -; j_gene: TRBJ1-3; v_gene: TRBV9; abundance: -; CDR3nt: TGTGCCAGCAGCGCCTGGGACACCGACTCCATATATTTT; CDR3aa: CASSAWDTDSIYF
d_gene: TRBD1; j_gene: TRBJ1-2; v_gene: TRBV5-1; abundance: -; CDR3nt: TGCGCCAGCAGCTTGTGGGACAGGGAGCGCGGCTACACCTTC; CDR3aa: CASSLWDRERGYTF
d_gene: -; j_gene: TRBJ1-5; v_gene: TRBV7-7; abundance: few; CDR3nt: TGTGCTAGCACTTGGGGGGGGAAGGGTCAGCCCCAGCATTTT; CDR3aa: CASTWGGKGQPQHF
d_gene: -; j_gene: TRBJ1-4; v_gene: TRBV28; abundance: -; CDR3nt: TGTGCCAGTTCCGGCGCGGGTGAAAAACTGTTTTTT; CDR3aa: CASSGAGEKLFF
d_gene: TRBD1; j_gene: TRBJ1-6; v_gene: TRBV28; abundance: -; CDR3nt: TGTGCCAGCAGTGACGGACAGGGGGTCCGACACCTCCACTTT; CDR3aa: CASSDGQGVRHLHF
d_gene: TRBD2; j_gene: TRBJ2-4; v_gene: TRBV11-3; abundance: -; CDR3nt: TGTGCCAGCAGGAGGGCGGGAGGTGCCAAAAACATTCAGTACTTC; CDR3aa: CASRRAGGAKNIQYF
d_gene: TRBD2; j_gene: TRBJ2-7; v_gene: TRBV15; abundance: -; CDR3nt: TGTGCCACCACATCTAGCGGGGACGAGCAGTACTTC; CDR3aa: CATTSSGDEQYF
d_gene: -; j_gene: TRBJ2-7; v_gene: TRBV10-3; abundance: -; CDR3nt: TGTGCCACCTCCCCCCCCCATTCTGACATGGTAAAGCAGTACTTC; CDR3aa: CATSPPHSDMVKQYF
d_gene: TRBD2; j_gene: TRBJ2-7; v_gene: TRBV7-9; abundance: -; CDR3nt: TGTGCCAGCAGCTCTAGCGGCTACGAGCAGTACTTC; CDR3aa: CASSSSGYEQYF
d_gene: TRBD1; j_gene: TRBJ2-2; v_gene: TRBV6-5; abundance: -; CDR3nt: TGTGCCAGCAGTCCCAGGACAGGGGGCACCGGGGAGCTGTTTTTT; CDR3aa: CASSPRTGGTGELFF
d_gene: -; j_gene: TRBJ2-6; v_gene: TRBV3-1/TRBV3-2; abundance: -; CDR3nt: TGTGCCAGCAGCCACTACTCCGGGACACTTGGGGCCAACGTCCTGACTTTC; CDR3aa: CASSHYSGTLGANVLTF
d_gene: TRBD1; j_gene: TRBJ1-2; v_gene: TRBV2; abundance: -; CDR3nt: TGTGCCAGCAGTGAAAGTGTATGGACAGGAGTTGGGGGCTACACCTTC; CDR3aa: CASSESVWTGVGGYTF
d_gene: TRBD1; j_gene: TRBJ1-2; v_gene: TRBV29-1; abundance: -; CDR3nt: TGCAGCGTTTATGAAGGACAGGGATGGGGCTACACCTTC; CDR3aa: CSVYEGQGWGYTF
d_gene: -; j_gene: TRBJ1-2; v_gene: TRBV29-1; abundance: -; CDR3nt: TGCAGCGTTGACAGGGGCTATGGCTACACCTTC; CDR3aa: CSVDRGYGYTF
d_gene: TRBD1; j_gene: TRBJ2-5; v_gene: TRBV5-5; abundance: -; CDR3nt: TGTGCCAGTGCCGGGACAGGGTGGACCCAGTACTTC; CDR3aa: CASAGTGWTQYF
d_gene: -; j_gene: TRBJ2-3; v_gene: TRBV4-3; abundance: -; CDR3nt: TGCGCCAGCAGCCAAGAGGGGGGGCGTTTAACAGATACGCAGTATTTT; CDR3aa: CASSQEGGRLTDTQYF
d_gene: TRBD1; j_gene: TRBJ1-6; v_gene: TRBV7-8; abundance: -; CDR3nt: TGTGCCAGCAGCTTAGCTATACGAAGGACAGGGATCGAGATTTCCCCCCTCCACTTT; CDR3aa: CASSLAIRRTGIEISPLHF
d_gene: -; j_gene: TRBJ2-5; v_gene: TRBV11-1; abundance: -; CDR3nt: TGTGCCAGCAGCTTATTTACCGAGCCCCAAGAGACCCAGTACTTC; CDR3aa: CASSLFTEPQETQYF
d_gene: -; j_gene: TRBJ1-1; v_gene: TRBV19; abundance: -; CDR3nt: TGTGCCAGTAGTCGTCGGAACACTGAAGCTTTCTTT; CDR3aa: CASSRRNTEAFF
d_gene: -; j_gene: TRBJ2-2; v_gene: TRBV9; abundance: -; CDR3nt: TGTGCCAGCAGGAGAGACAGCGCTAACACCGGGGAGCTGTTTTTT; CDR3aa: CASRRDSANTGELFF
d_gene: TRBD2; j_gene: TRBJ2-1; v_gene: TRBV5-4; abundance: -; CDR3nt: TGTGCCAGCAGCTCGGGAGGGGGGAACTCCTACAATGAGCAGTTCTTC; CDR3aa: CASSSGGGNSYNEQFF
d_gene: TRBD2; j_gene: TRBJ2-5; v_gene: TRBV7-2; abundance: once; CDR3nt: TGTGCCAGCAGCCTATGGACTAGCGGGGTCCAAGAGACCCAGTACTTC; CDR3aa: CASSLWTSGVQETQYF
d_gene: TRBD1; j_gene: TRBJ1-1; v_gene: TRBV15; abundance: -; CDR3nt: TGTGCCACCCAGGGGGAATTGGGGACTGAAGCTTTCTTT; CDR3aa: CATQGELGTEAFF
d_gene: TRBD1; j_gene: TRBJ1-1; v_gene: TRBV12-5; abundance: -; CDR3nt: TGTGCTAGTGGCCTGACAGGGGCTCGAACTGAAGCTTTCTTT; CDR3aa: CASGLTGARTEAFF
d_gene: -; j_gene: TRBJ1-1; v_gene: TRBV29-1; abundance: -; CDR3nt: TGCAGCGTCGCACAGGTCCCTGAAGCTTTCTTT; CDR3aa: CSVAQVPEAFF
d_gene: -; j_gene: TRBJ2-1; v_gene: TRBV30; abundance: -; CDR3nt: TGTGCCTGTCAATTTGCGGGGGCCTCCTACAATGAGCAATTCTTC; CDR3aa: CACQFAGASYNEQFF
d_gene: TRBD2; j_gene: TRBJ2-3; v_gene: TRBV7-3; abundance: -; CDR3nt: TGTGCCACCTCTAGCGGGGGGAGCACAGATACGCAGTATTTT; CDR3aa: CATSSGGSTDTQYF
d_gene: TRBD2; j_gene: TRBJ2-2; v_gene: TRBV4-1; abundance: few; CDR3nt: TGCGCCAGCAGCCAAGGGGGACTAGCGACCGGGGAGCTGTTTTTT; CDR3aa: CASSQGGLATGELFF
d_gene: TRBD1; j_gene: TRBJ1-5; v_gene: TRBV7-2; abundance: -; CDR3nt: TGTGCCAGCAGCTCGACCGGGACAGATCTCAATCAGCCCCAGCATTTT; CDR3aa: CASSSTGTDLNQPQHF
d_gene: TRBD2; j_gene: TRBJ2-1; v_gene: TRBV11-3; abundance: -; CDR3nt: TGTGCCAGCAGCTTTTCCGGGACTAGCGGGGACTCCTACAATGAGCAGTTCTTC; CDR3aa: CASSFSGTSGDSYNEQFF
d_gene: -; j_gene: TRBJ1-5; v_gene: TRBV7-9; abundance: few; CDR3nt: TGTGCCAGCAGCTCCGGGGGGATTGATCAGCCCCAGCATTTT; CDR3aa: CASSSGGIDQPQHF
d_gene: TRBD1; j_gene: TRBJ1-1; v_gene: TRBV3-1/TRBV3-2; abundance: -; CDR3nt: TGTGCCAGCAGCCATCACCCGGGACAGGGTTCAGCTTTCTTT; CDR3aa: CASSHHPGQGSAFF
d_gene: TRBD1; j_gene: TRBJ1-2; v_gene: TRBV6-5; abundance: -; CDR3nt: TGTGCCAGCAGCCGGCTGACAGGGGGGTCCTATGGCTACACCTTC; CDR3aa: CASSRLTGGSYGYTF
d_gene: TRBD1; j_gene: TRBJ2-3; v_gene: TRBV2; abundance: -; CDR3nt: TGTGCCAGCAACCCGACAGGGAGAAGTGGTACGCAGTATTTT; CDR3aa: CASNPTGRSGTQYF
d_gene: -; j_gene: TRBJ2-3; v_gene: TRBV24-1; abundance: -; CDR3nt: TGTGCCACCAGTGATTTGGCGGAGCCGGGAGATACGCAGTATTTT; CDR3aa: CATSDLAEPGDTQYF
d_gene: -; j_gene: TRBJ1-4; v_gene: TRBV15; abundance: once; CDR3nt: TGTGCCACCAGCAGAGATAGGGGGGGAGGTGAAAAACTGTTTTTT; CDR3aa: CATSRDRGGGEKLFF
d_gene: TRBD1; j_gene: TRBJ2-7; v_gene: TRBV19; abundance: -; CDR3nt: TGTGCCAGTAGTATTACGACAGGGGCCTACGAGCAGTACTTC; CDR3aa: CASSITTGAYEQYF
d_gene: -; j_gene: TRBJ1-2; v_gene: TRBV23-1; abundance: -; CDR3nt: TGCGCCAGCACCAACCCAGGGCGAGGTAGGACCTTC; CDR3aa: CASTNPGRGRTF
d_gene: -; j_gene: TRBJ2-1; v_gene: TRBV12-3/TRBV12-4; abundance: -; CDR3nt: TGTGCCAGCAGTCTCCGGGGGTATGAGCAGTTCTTC; CDR3aa: CASSLRGYEQFF
d_gene: TRBD1; j_gene: TRBJ2-7; v_gene: TRBV12-3/TRBV12-4; abundance: -; CDR3nt: TGTGCCAGCAGCCTGGACAGGGGAGGCGAGCAGTACTTC; CDR3aa: CASSLDRGGEQYF
d_gene: -; j_gene: TRBJ2-2; v_gene: TRBV3-1/TRBV3-2; abundance: -; CDR3nt: TGTGCCAGCAGCCAAGTTACCACAGGGAACACCGGGGAGCTGTTTTTT; CDR3aa: CASSQVTTGNTGELFF
d_gene: -; j_gene: TRBJ1-6; v_gene: TRBV3-1/TRBV3-2; abundance: -; CDR3nt: TGTGCCAGCAGCCAAGTCGCAGGGGTCTCACCCCTCCACTTT; CDR3aa: CASSQVAGVSPLHF